This entry is about one TCR beta chain. V dropped 8 bases and J dropped 3; count of bases not matched to a gene: 11. There are 15 residues in the CDR3. The germline gives CDR1 SGHRS, CDR2 YFSETQ. These data are taken from a study of cytomegalovirus exposure and HLA in healthy donors. The PCR was carried out with 60 Vbeta primers and 13 Jbeta primers. The table came from immunoSEQ multiplex PCR; TCRdb's copy has only in-frame clones and leaves some out. The sample lists approximately 190,000 clones, about 89% occurring once. J is TRBJ1-3 and V is TRBV5-1; 7 bases line up with TRBD1. The sample taken for sequencing was PBMCs. This clonotype was sampled from a man between 25 and 39 years old in good health and CMV-seronegative. CDR3 DNA: TGCGCCAGTCGCCCATACAGGGGAGGTGGAAACACCATATATTTT. Its protein product is CASRPYRGGGNTIYF.